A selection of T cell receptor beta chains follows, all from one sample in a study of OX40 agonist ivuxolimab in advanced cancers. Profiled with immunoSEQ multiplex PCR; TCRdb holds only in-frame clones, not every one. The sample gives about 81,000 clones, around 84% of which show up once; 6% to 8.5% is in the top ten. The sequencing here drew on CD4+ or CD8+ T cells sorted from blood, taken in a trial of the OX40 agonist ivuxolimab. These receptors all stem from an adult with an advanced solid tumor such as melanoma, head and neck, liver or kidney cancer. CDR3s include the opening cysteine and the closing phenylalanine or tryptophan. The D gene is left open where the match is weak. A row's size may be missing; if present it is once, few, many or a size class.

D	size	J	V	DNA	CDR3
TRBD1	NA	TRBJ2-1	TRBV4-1	TGCGCCAGCAGCCAAGTTCAGGGGGCGAATAATGAGCAGTTCTTC	CASSQVQGANNEQFF
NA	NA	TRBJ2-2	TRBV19	TGTGCCAGTAGTATAGGCTCGGCCGGGGAGCTGTTTTTT	CASSIGSAGELFF
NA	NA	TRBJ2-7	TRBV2	TGTGCCAGCAGTGAGGGGGCAGGCCCCTACGAGCAGTACTTC	CASSEGAGPYEQYF
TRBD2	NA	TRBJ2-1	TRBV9	TGTGCCAGCGCACAAGCGGGGAACCACAATGAGCAGTTCTTC	CASAQAGNHNEQFF
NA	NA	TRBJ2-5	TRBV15	TGTGCCACCAGCAAACAGGAGACCCAGTACTTC	CATSKQETQYF
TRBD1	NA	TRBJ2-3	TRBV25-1	TGTGCCAGCAGTGAATACGGGGGACAGGGACCAGATACGCAGTATTTT	CASSEYGGQGPDTQYF
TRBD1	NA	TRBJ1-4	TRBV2	TGTGCCAGCAGTGGGACAGGAGGGGAGGTTGAAAAACTGTTTTTT	CASSGTGGEVEKLFF
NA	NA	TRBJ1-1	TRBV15	TGTGCCACGAGGACCTTCTTGAACACTGAAGCTTTCTTT	CATRTFLNTEAFF
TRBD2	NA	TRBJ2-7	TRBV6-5	TGTGCCAGCAGTAAGCGGGGCAGAGGCCACGAGCAGTACTTC	CASSKRGRGHEQYF
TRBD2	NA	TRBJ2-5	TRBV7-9	TGTGCCAGCAGATTCGGACTAGCGGGGGGTGCAGAGACCCAGTACTTC	CASRFGLAGGAETQYF
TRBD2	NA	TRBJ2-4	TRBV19	TGTGCCAGTAGTATCCTAGCGGGGTTAGCCAAAAACATTCAGTACTTC	CASSILAGLAKNIQYF
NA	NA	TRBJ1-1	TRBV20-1	TGCAGTGCTCGCTCTGAGAATGAAGCTTTCTTT	CSARSENEAFF
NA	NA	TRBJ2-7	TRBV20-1	TGCAGTCTCGACCACGGCTACGAGCAGTACTTC	CSLDHGYEQYF
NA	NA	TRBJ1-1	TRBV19	TGTGCCAGTAGGATTCTCGGGGGTATGAACACTGAAGCTTTCTTT	CASRILGGMNTEAFF
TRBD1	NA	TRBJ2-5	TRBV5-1	TGCGCCAGCAGCCCCCTGACAGGGGGCGCGGAGACCCAGTACTTC	CASSPLTGGAETQYF
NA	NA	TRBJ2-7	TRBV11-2	TGTGCCAGCAGCCATATGCACGGGGGCGAGCAGTACTTC	CASSHMHGGEQYF
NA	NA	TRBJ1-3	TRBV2	TGTGCCAGCAGTGGGGACTACTCGGGAAACACCATATATTTT	CASSGDYSGNTIYF
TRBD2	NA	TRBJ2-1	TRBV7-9	TGTGCCAGCAGCTTAACGGGCGTGATCGGCGGGAGTACCTACAATGAGCAGTTCTTC	CASSLTGVIGGSTYNEQFF
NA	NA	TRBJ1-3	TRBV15	TGTGCCACCAGCAGAGCTCGGGGCCAGACTTTGAACACCATATATTTT	CATSRARGQTLNTIYF
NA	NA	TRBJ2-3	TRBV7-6	TGTGCCAGCAGCCAAGAATCTACGACAGATACGCAGTATTTT	CASSQESTTDTQYF
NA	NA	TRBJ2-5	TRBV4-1	TGCGCCAGCAGCCGCTCTAAAGGGAACCAAGAGACCCAGTACTTC	CASSRSKGNQETQYF
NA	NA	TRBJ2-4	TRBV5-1	TGCGCCAGCAGCGGGGGAGTCAGGGAAAACATTCAGTACTTC	CASSGGVRENIQYF
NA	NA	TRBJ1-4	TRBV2	TGTGCCAGCAACCTTAATGAAAAACTGTTTTTT	CASNLNEKLFF
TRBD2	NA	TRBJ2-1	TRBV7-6	TGTGCCAGCAGCTTAACTAGCGGGAGAGAAATATGGTTCTTC	CASSLTSGREIWFF
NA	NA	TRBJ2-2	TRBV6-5	TGTGCCAGCAGTTACTCGGACGCCGGGGAGCTGTTTTTT	CASSYSDAGELFF
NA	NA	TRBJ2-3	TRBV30	TGTGCCTGGAGGAGGGTTATCACAGATACGCAGTATTTT	CAWRRVITDTQYF
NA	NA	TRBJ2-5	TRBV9	TGTGCCAGCAGCCCTCAGGAGTTGCTCGGGACCCAGTACTTC	CASSPQELLGTQYF
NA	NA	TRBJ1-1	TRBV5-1	TGCGCCAGCAGCTTGACATCGGTCGCGGCCGGGACTGAAGCTTTCTTT	CASSLTSVAAGTEAFF
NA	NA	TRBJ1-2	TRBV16	TGTGCCAGCAGCCTCAATCGGCAGGGGGGCTACACCTTC	CASSLNRQGGYTF
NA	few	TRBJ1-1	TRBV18	TGTGCCAGCTCATTAACTGGGGGACGGGACACTGAAGCTTTCTTT	CASSLTGGRDTEAFF
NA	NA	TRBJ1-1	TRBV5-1	TGCGCCAGCAGCCATGAAGCCCGGCGGACTGAAGCTTTCTTT	CASSHEARRTEAFF
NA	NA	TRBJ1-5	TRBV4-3	TGCGCCAGCAGCCAAGAACTTTTGGGAAATAGCAATCAGCCCCAGCATTTT	CASSQELLGNSNQPQHF
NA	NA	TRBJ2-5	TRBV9	TGTGCCAGCAGCGCTGGGGGTGGCAGACTGGGGGCAGAGACCCAGTACTTC	CASSAGGGRLGAETQYF
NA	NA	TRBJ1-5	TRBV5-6	TGTGCCAGCAGCTTCGGACAGTTCAATCAGCCCCAGCATTTT	CASSFGQFNQPQHF
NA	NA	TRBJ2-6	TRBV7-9	TGTGCCAGCAGCTTAGTCGGCGGCTCTGGGGCCAACGTCCTGACTTTC	CASSLVGGSGANVLTF
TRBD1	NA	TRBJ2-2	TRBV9	TGTGCCAGCAGCGTTAGGACAGGGACGAACACCGGGGAGCTGTTTTTT	CASSVRTGTNTGELFF
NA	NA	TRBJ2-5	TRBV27	TGTGCCAGCAGTTCACACCTCGTGGAGACCCAGTACTTC	CASSSHLVETQYF
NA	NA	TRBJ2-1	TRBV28	TGTGCCAGCAGTGCCCCGGGGCTCGGGCGCCCGGTGAAGTTCTTC	CASSAPGLGRPVKFF
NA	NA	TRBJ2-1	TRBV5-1	TGCGCCAGCAGCTCGGCCGATGAGCAGTTCTTC	CASSSADEQFF
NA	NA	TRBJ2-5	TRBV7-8	TGTGCCAGCAGCATCACTAGCAGGGAGACCCAGTACTTC	CASSITSRETQYF
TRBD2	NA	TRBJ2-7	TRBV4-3	TGCGCCAGCAGCCAAGATACTATTAGCGGGAGAGGTTACGAGCAGTACTTC	CASSQDTISGRGYEQYF
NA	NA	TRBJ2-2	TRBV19	TGTGCCAGTAGTAGCCTGGAGGACGGAAGCACCGGGGAGCTGTTTTTT	CASSSLEDGSTGELFF
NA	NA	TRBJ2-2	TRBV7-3	TGTGCCAGCAGTGTAGGCACCGGGGAGCTGTTTTTT	CASSVGTGELFF